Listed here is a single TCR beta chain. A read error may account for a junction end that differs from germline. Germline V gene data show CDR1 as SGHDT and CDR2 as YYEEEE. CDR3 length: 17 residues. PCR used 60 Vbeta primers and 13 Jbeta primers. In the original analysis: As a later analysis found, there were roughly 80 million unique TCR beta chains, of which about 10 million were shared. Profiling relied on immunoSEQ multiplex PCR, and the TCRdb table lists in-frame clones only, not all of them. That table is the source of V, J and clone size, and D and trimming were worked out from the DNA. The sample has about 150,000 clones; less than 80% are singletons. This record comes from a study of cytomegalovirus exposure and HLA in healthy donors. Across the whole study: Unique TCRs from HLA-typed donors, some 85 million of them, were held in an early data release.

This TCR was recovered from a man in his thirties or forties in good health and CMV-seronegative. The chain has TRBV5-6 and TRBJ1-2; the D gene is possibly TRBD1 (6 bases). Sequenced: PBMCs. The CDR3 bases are TGTGCCAGCAGCTTGGGTCTGGGACATGGGACTAACTATGGCTACCCCTTC. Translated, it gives CASSLGLGHGTNYGYPF.